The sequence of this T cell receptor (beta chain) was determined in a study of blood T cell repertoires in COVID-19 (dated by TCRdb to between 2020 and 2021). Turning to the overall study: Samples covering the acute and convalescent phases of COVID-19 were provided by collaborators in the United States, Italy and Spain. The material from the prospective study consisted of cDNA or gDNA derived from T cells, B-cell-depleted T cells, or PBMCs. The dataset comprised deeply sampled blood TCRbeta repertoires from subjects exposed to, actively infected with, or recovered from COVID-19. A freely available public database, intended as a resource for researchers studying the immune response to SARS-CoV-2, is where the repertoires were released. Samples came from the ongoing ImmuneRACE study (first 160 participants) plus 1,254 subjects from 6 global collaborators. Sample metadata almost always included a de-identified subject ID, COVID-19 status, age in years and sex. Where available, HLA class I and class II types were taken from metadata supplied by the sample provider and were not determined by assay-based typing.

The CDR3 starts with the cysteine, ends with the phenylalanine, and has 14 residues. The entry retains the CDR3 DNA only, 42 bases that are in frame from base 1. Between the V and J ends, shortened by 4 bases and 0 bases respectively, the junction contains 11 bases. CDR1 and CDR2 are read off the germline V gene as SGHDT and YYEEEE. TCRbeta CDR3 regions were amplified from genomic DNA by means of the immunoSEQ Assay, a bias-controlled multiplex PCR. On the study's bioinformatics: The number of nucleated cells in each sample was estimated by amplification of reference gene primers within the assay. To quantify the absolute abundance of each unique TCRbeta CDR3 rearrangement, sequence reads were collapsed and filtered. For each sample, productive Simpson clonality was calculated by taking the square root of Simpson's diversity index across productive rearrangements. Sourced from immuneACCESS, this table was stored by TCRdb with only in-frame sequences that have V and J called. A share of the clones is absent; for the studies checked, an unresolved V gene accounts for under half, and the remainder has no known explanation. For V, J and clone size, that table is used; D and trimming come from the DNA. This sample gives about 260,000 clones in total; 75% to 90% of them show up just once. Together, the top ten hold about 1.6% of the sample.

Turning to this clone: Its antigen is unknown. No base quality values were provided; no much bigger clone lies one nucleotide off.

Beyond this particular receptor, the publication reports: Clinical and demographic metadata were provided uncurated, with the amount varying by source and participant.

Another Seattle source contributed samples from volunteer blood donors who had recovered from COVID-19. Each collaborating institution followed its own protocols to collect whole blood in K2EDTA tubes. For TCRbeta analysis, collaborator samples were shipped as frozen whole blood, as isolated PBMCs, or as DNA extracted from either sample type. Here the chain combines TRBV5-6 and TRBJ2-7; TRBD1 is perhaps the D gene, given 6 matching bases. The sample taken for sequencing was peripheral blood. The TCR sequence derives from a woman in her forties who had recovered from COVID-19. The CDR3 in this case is CASSPRTASYEQYF. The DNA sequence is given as TGTGCCAGCAGCCCCCGGACAGCCTCCTACGAGCAGTACTTC.